The 28 T cell receptor beta chains in this list originate from one sample, sequenced in a study of Graves' ophthalmopathy and Graves' hyperthyroidism. CDR3 regions of TCR beta were amplified from RNA transcripts. HTBI-primed RT-PCR formed the first round, and a multiplex PCR formed the second. TCRdb reanalysed the multiplex PCR reads using MiXCR and keeps one entry per CDR3 protein. Among 620,000 or so distinct CDR3 sequences listed, 22% were seen once. The material sequenced was peripheral blood. All receptors derive from a woman aged 18-30 years with stable Graves' hyperthyroidism. Some clones in this sample may be carry-over from other donors' samples.

This clonotype came up many times. V usage is TRBV12-3 or TRBV12-4 and J usage is TRBJ1-2; tentative D call: TRBD1 (5 bases). This CDR3 region has 14 residues. The V gene lost 7 bases and the J gene lost 0 bases, with 12 bases spanning the gap. The CDR3 loop reads CASISGTSNYGYTF. CDR3 nucleotide sequence: TGTGCCAGCATTTCCGGGACCTCTAACTATGGCTACACCTTC.

This clonotype was picked up many times. The chain couples TRBV2 to TRBJ2-7; the D gene is possibly TRBD1 (6 bases). Germline loops: CDR1 SNHLY, CDR2 FYNNEI. The CDR3 is 14 residues long. V dropped 4 bases and J dropped 0 bases, with 10 bases sitting between them. The CDR3 DNA is TGTGCCAGCAGTGCAGACAGGACCTCCTACGAGCAGTACTTC. It codes for CASSADRTSYEQYF.

This clonotype has a count of ten or more. This rearrangement joins TRBV12-3 or TRBV12-4 to TRBJ2-5; 11 bases are a match to TRBD2. The CDR3 runs to 18 residues. V dropped 1 base and J dropped 4; count of bases not matched to a gene: 11. The CDR3 is CASSLGPPSGGRLETQYF. The CDR3 DNA reads as TGTGCCAGCAGTTTAGGGCCTCCTAGCGGGGGGAGGTTAGAGACCCAGTACTTC.

The CDR3 nucleotides are TGTGCCAGCAGCCATTATCCCGTCAGTAGCACAGATACGCAGTATTTT. Protein sequence: CASSHYPVSSTDTQYF. The rearrangement uses TRBV11-1 and TRBJ2-3; D remains unclear. The CDR3 runs 16 residues. The V end lost 5 bases, the J end lost 0 bases, and 15 bases lay between the germline ends. From germline, CDR1 is SGHAT and CDR2 FQDESV (reference sequence).

This clonotype was recorded at least ten times. The chain carries TRBV19 and TRBJ1-2; the D is unclear. In germline, CDR1 is LNHDA, CDR2 SQIVND (reference sequence). CDR3 length equals 12 residues. The V end was cut by 8 bases, the J end by 4 bases, with 11 bases between. CDR3: CASFDVVYGYTF. For the CDR3, the DNA is TGTGCCAGTTTTGACGTAGTCTATGGCTACACCTTC.

This clonotype came up many times. The rearrangement links TRBV12-5 to TRBJ2-5; weak D call: TRBD2 (6 bases). The CDR3 runs to 15 residues. V lost 1 base and J lost 2, with 11 bases in between. Germline V gene lookup returns CDR1 LGHNT and CDR2 FRNRAP. CDR3 in DNA: TGTGCTAGTGGTTTGGCCGATGGGGGGCAAGAGACCCAGTACTTC. It encodes CASGLADGGQETQYF.

This clonotype was found many times. This chain uses TRBV6-1 with TRBJ1-6, with 8 bases lining up with TRBD1. This CDR3 has 15 residues. Trimming removed 5 bases from V and 3 bases from J; junction bases left unmatched: 3. Germline-derived CDR1 and CDR2 are MNHNS and SASEGT. This CDR3 reads CASSQQGDYNSPLHF. In DNA form, the CDR3 reads TGTGCCAGCAGTCAACAGGGGGACTATAATTCACCCCTCCACTTT.

This clonotype was found many times. The V call is TRBV12-3 or TRBV12-4, the J call TRBJ1-6; D unresolved. The CDR3 extends over 13 amino acids. V dropped 7 bases and J dropped 14 bases, with 18 bases sitting between them. The CDR3, as DNA: TGTGCCAGCAAAGAGAGTTCGGATACAACCCTCCACTTT. It codes for CASKESSDTTLHF.

This clonotype was seen repeatedly, ten times or more. J is TRBJ2-5 and V is TRBV10-1; 10 bases are a match to TRBD2. The CDR3 is 15 residues long. From germline, CDR1 is WNHNN and CDR2 SYGVQD (reference sequence). V lost 3 bases to trimming and J lost 4 bases; unmatched junction nucleotides: 5. Here the CDR3 DNA reads TGCGCCAGCAGTGATCTAGCGGGAGCTTCAGAGACCCAGTACTTC. This gives the protein CASSDLAGASETQYF.

V and J are TRBV7-8 and TRBJ2-7; D is uncertain. Germline values: CDR1 SGHVS, CDR2 FQNEAQ. This CDR3 is built from 12 residues. Trimming took 3 bases from V and 3 from J, leaving 6 bases between them. CDR3 protein: CASSFSIYEQYF. As DNA, the CDR3 is TGTGCCAGCAGCTTCTCAATCTACGAGCAGTACTTC.

This clonotype was seen ten or more times. The rearrangement joins TRBV12-3 or TRBV12-4 to TRBJ1-1, with D unresolved. The CDR3 length is 11 residues. The V gene lost 2 bases and the J gene lost 7 bases, with 5 bases spanning the gap. The CDR3 loop is CASSLSGEAFF. The CDR3 DNA sequence: TGTGCCAGCAGTTTATCAGGTGAAGCTTTCTTT.

This clonotype was seen many times. The genes are TRBV9 and TRBJ1-3; 8 bases align to TRBD1. This CDR3 is 15 amino acids long. CDR1 is SGDLS, CDR2 YYNGEE, per germline. Trimming at V came to 1 base and at J to 3 bases, leaving 3 bases not matched to a gene. The CDR3 DNA follows: TGTGCCAGCAGCGTACAGGGGGCGCTTGGAAACACCATATATTTT. Translation gives CASSVQGALGNTIYF.

This clonotype was detected ten times or more. This chain uses TRBV7-9 with TRBJ1-1; no clear D gene. Trimming cost V 3 bases and J 4 bases, with 15 bases left between them. The length of the CDR3 is 15 residues. Germline values: CDR1 SEHNR, CDR2 FQNEAQ (reference sequence). CDR3 amino acids: CASSFEKGRGTEAFF. CDR3 bases: TGTGCCAGCAGCTTTGAAAAGGGCCGAGGCACTGAAGCTTTCTTT.

This rearrangement joins TRBV3-1 to TRBJ1-2, with D possibly being TRBD1 (5 bases). The CDR3 is 14 amino acids. The germline V gene encodes CDR1 LGHDT and CDR2 YNNKEL (reference sequence). V shed 1 base and J shed 8 bases, with 14 bases lying between them. CDR3 sequence (DNA): TGTGCCAGCAGCCAAGGGGACCTACTTTGGGGCTACACCTTC. It yields the protein CASSQGDLLWGYTF.

In its sample, this clonotype was seen many times. The chain links TRBV9 to TRBJ1-1; the D gene is possibly TRBD1 (6 bases). This CDR3 contains 16 residues. CDR1 SGDLS and CDR2 YYNGEE come from the germline V gene. V was trimmed by 3 bases and J by 1 base, leaving 16 bases between them. CDR3 DNA: TGTGCCAGCAGCGCCCAACAGGGTTCGGCGAACACTGAAGCTTTCTTT. It specifies CASSAQQGSANTEAFF.

This clonotype was picked up many times. The genes are TRBV27 and TRBJ2-7; 7 nucleotides align to TRBD2. V gave up 6 bases and J gave up 3 bases; unmatched junction bases: 8. The length of the CDR3 is 14 residues. The V gene's germline CDR1 is MNHEY and CDR2 SMNVEV (reference sequence). The CDR3 sequence is CASRLAPRGYEQYF. As DNA, the CDR3 is TGTGCCAGCAGACTAGCGCCGAGGGGCTACGAGCAGTACTTC.

Regarding this clonotype: A much larger clone sits a single nucleotide away, making a read error possible. V and J are TRBV4-1 and TRBJ2-2; D gene unclear. Deletions cut 3 bases from V and 2 bases from J, with 16 bases between. The CDR3 is 17 residues long. Germline V gives CDR1 MGHRA, CDR2 YSYEKL. CDR3: CASSQSWDTQNTGELFF. DNA for the CDR3: TGCGCCAGCAGCCAGTCCTGGGATACCCAAAACACCGGGGAGCTGTTTTTT.

This clonotype was counted ten times or more. The CDR3 region is CASSLASQGLYEQYF. The CDR3 coding sequence is TGCGCCAGCAGCTTGGCCAGTCAGGGACTCTACGAGCAGTACTTC. This rearrangement joins TRBV5-1 to TRBJ2-7, with D possibly matching TRBD2 (6 bases). This CDR3 has 15 amino acids. Germline V gene lookup returns CDR1 SGHRS and CDR2 YFSETQ. V was clipped by 0 bases and J by 3 bases, with 13 bases between them.

Ten or more counts support this clonotype. The chain employs TRBV5-1 and TRBJ1-1; D remains unclear. This CDR3 region has 18 residues. In germline, CDR1 is SGHRS, CDR2 YFSETQ. The germline V and J ends were trimmed by 2 bases and 0 bases, with 20 bases remaining between them. CDR3 region: CASSLSLPAWRMNTEAFF. CDR3 coding DNA: TGCGCCAGCAGCTTATCCCTACCCGCGTGGCGGATGAACACTGAAGCTTTCTTT. Variable domain in full (rest from reference TRBV5-1 and TRBJ1-1): KAGVTQTPRYLIKTRGQQVTLSCSPISGHRSVSWYQQTPGQGLQFLFEYFSETQRNKGNFPGRFSGRQFSNSRSEMNVSTLELGDSALYLCASSLSLPAWRMNTEAFFGQGTRLTVV.

There are many counts of this clonotype. The rearrangement joins TRBV28 to TRBJ2-7, with D perhaps TRBD1 (6 bases). Trimming shortened V by 4 bases and J by 2 bases, and 9 bases separated the two germline ends. The CDR3 contains 13 residues. From germline, CDR1 is MDHEN and CDR2 SYDVKM. The CDR3 loop reads CASSWDTTYEQYF. CDR3 DNA: TGTGCCAGCAGTTGGGACACCACCTACGAGCAGTACTTC. Drawing the rest from reference TRBV28 and TRBJ2-7, the complete variable domain is DVKVTQSSRYLVKRTGEKVFLECVQDMDHENMFWYRQDPGLGLRLIYFSYDVKMKEKGDIPEGYSVSREKKERFSLILESASTNQTSMYLCASSWDTTYEQYFGPGTRLTVT.

This clonotype was counted ten times or more. This sequence joins TRBV6-1 and TRBJ2-5; D possibly corresponds to TRBD1 (6 bases). Germline values: CDR1 MNHNS, CDR2 SASEGT. The CDR3 loop spans 15 amino acids. Trimming stripped 2 bases from V and 0 bases from J, with 10 bases between. The CDR3, as DNA: TGTGCCAGCAGTGAATGGACAGACTACCAAGAGACCCAGTACTTC. It translates to CASSEWTDYQETQYF.

Only a few counts were recorded for this clonotype. This chain connects TRBV7-2 to TRBJ2-2; no clear D. From germline, CDR1 is SGHTA and CDR2 FQGNSA. The V and J ends lost 6 bases and 9 bases respectively, with 11 bases between them. The CDR3 covers 12 residues. In nucleotides, the CDR3 is TGTGCCAGCAGACAAGTAGTCCGGGAGCTGTTTTTT. This encodes CASRQVVRELFF.

In its sample, this clonotype was seen a few times. The chain carries TRBV28 and TRBJ1-2; D is uncertain. Germline V gives CDR1 MDHEN, CDR2 SYDVKM. Trimming removed 1 base at V and 5 bases at J, with 5 bases between. The CDR3 contains 12 residues. The CDR3 DNA follows: TGTGCCAGCAGTTTATCAGCGTATGGCTACACCTTC. This gives the protein CASSLSAYGYTF.

This clonotype was counted only a few times. The CDR3 coding sequence is TGCGCCAGCAGCCAAGCAGGGGGTGGCGGGGAGCTGTTTTTT. Residues: CASSQAGGGGELFF. V is TRBV4-1 and J is TRBJ2-2, with 7 bases fitting TRBD1. This CDR3 is built from 14 residues. The trim removed 1 base at V and 7 bases at J, leaving 3 bases unmatched. The germline CDR1 and CDR2 sequences are MGHRA and YSYEKL.

V is TRBV12-3 or TRBV12-4 and J is TRBJ1-1; D gene uncertain. The CDR3 is 13 amino acids. V was shortened by 3 bases and J by 4 bases, with 9 bases between the two germline ends. The CDR3 region is CASSFRQSTEAFF. In nucleotides, the CDR3 is TGTGCCAGCAGTTTTCGGCAGAGCACTGAAGCTTTCTTT.

The chain uses TRBV2 and TRBJ1-6, with TRBD1 matching over 11 bases. This CDR3 spans 14 amino acids. Germline assignment: CDR1 SNHLY and CDR2 FYNNEI. With V trimmed by 4 bases and J by 8 bases, 1 base remained unmatched. The CDR3 DNA reads as TGTGCCAGCAGTGGGGACAGGGGGTATTCACCCCTCCACTTT. This gives the protein CASSGDRGYSPLHF.

There are many counts of this clonotype. The chain has TRBV7-9 and TRBJ1-6, with D perhaps matching TRBD1 (5 bases). The CDR3 runs to 15 residues. Trimming removed 5 bases from V and 5 bases from J, with 13 bases in between. Germline loops: CDR1 SEHNR, CDR2 FQNEAQ (reference sequence). DNA for the CDR3: TGTGCCAGCAGCGAACAGACAGCTGATAATTCACCCCTCCACTTT. This codes for CASSEQTADNSPLHF.

This clonotype was seen ten or more times. The genes are TRBV4-1 and TRBJ1-1; D not resolved. The CDR3 runs 13 residues. The V end was cut by 1 base, the J end by 0 bases, with 3 bases between. Germline loops: CDR1 MGHRA, CDR2 YSYEKL. The CDR3 reads CASSQAMNTEAFF. In nucleotides, the CDR3 is TGCGCCAGCAGCCAAGCCATGAACACTGAAGCTTTCTTT.